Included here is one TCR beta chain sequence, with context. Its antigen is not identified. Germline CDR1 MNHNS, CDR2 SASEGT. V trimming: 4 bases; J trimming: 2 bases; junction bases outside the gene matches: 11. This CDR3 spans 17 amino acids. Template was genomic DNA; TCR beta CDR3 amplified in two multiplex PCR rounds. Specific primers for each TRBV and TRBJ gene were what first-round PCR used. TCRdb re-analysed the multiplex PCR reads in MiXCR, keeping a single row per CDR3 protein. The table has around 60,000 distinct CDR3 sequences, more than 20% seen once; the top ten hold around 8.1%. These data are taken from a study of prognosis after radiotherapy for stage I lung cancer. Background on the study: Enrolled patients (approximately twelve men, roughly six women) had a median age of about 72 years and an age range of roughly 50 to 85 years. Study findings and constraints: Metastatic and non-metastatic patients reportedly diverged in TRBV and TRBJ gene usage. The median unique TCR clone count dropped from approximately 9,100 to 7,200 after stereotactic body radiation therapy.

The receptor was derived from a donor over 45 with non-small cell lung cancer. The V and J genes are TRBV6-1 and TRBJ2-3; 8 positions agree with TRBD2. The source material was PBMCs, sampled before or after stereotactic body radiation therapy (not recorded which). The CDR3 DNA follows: TGTGCCAGCAGTGCGACCTTAATAGCGGGGACCACAGATACGCAGTATTTT. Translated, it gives CASSATLIAGTTDTQYF.